The 29 T cell receptor beta chains presented below share a single source sample, sequenced in a study of vaccination and CD4 T cells after COVID-19. Sequence data for DNA of cultured CD4+ T cells were generated by the Oncomine TCR Beta short-read assay. TCRdb used MiXCR to reprocess the PCR reads, holding one entry per CDR3 protein. Of under 6,000 distinct CDR3 sequences listed, approximately 20% are singletons. These receptors have no known antigen. Treatment denoted: roughly nine-day PBMC culture with coronavirus spike peptide pools or control peptides (ViraFEST assay). The source material was CD4+ T cells from blood, cultured in vitro. The origin of the receptors is a human donor who had recovered from COVID-19.

This clonotype was picked up a small number of times. The V call is TRBV16, the J call TRBJ1-2; tentatively, D is TRBD1 (6 bases). The CDR3 has 11 residues. Between the trimmed V and J ends, which lost 4 bases and 8 bases, there was a span of 8 bases. Germline CDR1 KGHSY, CDR2 FQNENV. The CDR3 loop is CASSPGVGYTF. CDR3 coding DNA: TGTGCCAGCAGCCCAGGGGTCGGCTACACCTTC.

The chain is built from TRBV6-5 and TRBJ1-2; D not resolved. V gave up 4 bases and J gave up 9 bases, with 15 bases separating them. CDR3 size: 13 residues. Germline V CDR1 and CDR2: MNHEY, SVGAGI. This CDR3 reads CASSSPGGTSYTF. In DNA form, the CDR3 reads TGTGCCAGCAGTTCCCCCGGTGGTACGAGCTACACCTTC.

In its sample, this clonotype is large (0.1 to 1%). V is TRBV5-4 and J is TRBJ2-1; 9 bases map to TRBD1. Germline CDR1 is SGHNT and CDR2 is YYREEE (reference sequence). The CDR3 is 15 amino acids. Trimming took 4 bases from V and 2 from J; bases not matched to a gene: 4. CDR3 protein: CASSPDRGAYNEQFF. For the CDR3, the DNA is TGTGCCAGCAGCCCGGACAGGGGCGCCTACAATGAGCAGTTCTTC.

The J gene is TRBJ2-7, the V gene TRBV6-1, with D tentatively TRBD1 (5 bases). Germline CDR1 and CDR2: MNHNS and SASEGT. This CDR3 spans 14 amino acids. The V end lost 3 bases, the J end lost 3 bases, and 12 bases lay between the germline ends. The DNA of the CDR3 is TGTGCCAGCAGTGATGGGGCGTCGGACTACGAGCAGTACTTC. This sequence encodes CASSDGASDYEQYF.

This clonotype occurred a few times. The V and J genes are TRBV12-3 or TRBV12-4 and TRBJ2-1, with D perhaps TRBD1 (6 bases). V was cut by 6 bases and J by 7 bases, with 10 bases left in between. The CDR3 loop spans 12 amino acids. The CDR3 sequence is CASSPGQNEQFF. The CDR3 region has the DNA TGTGCCAGCAGCCCCGGACAGAATGAGCAGTTCTTC.

The J gene is TRBJ1-3, the V gene TRBV6-1; 7 bases line up with TRBD1. V gave up 6 bases and J gave up 0 bases; unmatched junction bases: 8. This CDR3 has 16 residues. Per the germline V gene, CDR1 is MNHNS and CDR2 is SASEGT. The CDR3 spells CASRKTGTNSGNTIYF. The CDR3 DNA follows: TGTGCCAGCAGGAAGACAGGGACTAACTCTGGAAACACCATATATTTT.

This rearrangement joins TRBV6-1 to TRBJ1-5; TRBD1 is a possible D gene (5 bases). V lost 6 bases and J 4 bases, leaving 10 bases between the germline ends. The CDR3 is 13 amino acids. Germline lookup yields CDR1 MNHNS and CDR2 SASEGT. The CDR3, as DNA: TGTGCCAGCAGGCCGACAGAGAATCAGCCCCAGCATTTT. As protein: CASRPTENQPQHF.

The rearrangement links TRBV12-2 to TRBJ1-6. TRBV12-2 is classified as a pseudogene. The CDR3 runs 12 residues. CDR3 amino acids: CASRSTSGPLHF. CDR3 coding DNA: TGTGCAAGTCGCTCTACCAGTGGACCCCTCCACTTT.

The chain is built from TRBV30 and TRBJ1-1; D ambiguous. Trimming removed 1 base at V and 0 bases at J, with 9 bases between. This CDR3 comprises 14 residues. CDR1 and CDR2 (germline): GTSNPN, SVGIG (reference sequence). DNA for the CDR3: TGTGCCTGGAGTGACGAGATGGTGAACACTGAAGCTTTCTTT. This sequence encodes CAWSDEMVNTEAFF.

The V gene is TRBV12-3 or TRBV12-4, the J gene TRBJ2-3, with D possibly being TRBD2 (6 bases). The CDR3 covers 16 residues. V lost 1 base, J lost 6 bases, and 17 bases lay in between. In DNA form, the CDR3 reads TGTGCCAGCAGTTTAGGGGGACTCCCCGGTGGGGATACGCAGTATTTT. Translated: CASSLGGLPGGDTQYF.

The CDR3 nucleotides read TGTGCCAGCAGCTCGGGACAGGGGGCGAATCAGCCCCAGCATTTT. Its protein is CASSSGQGANQPQHF. V is TRBV7-6 and J is TRBJ1-5; TRBD1 matches at 12 bases. After removal of 4 bases from V and 4 bases from J, the junction contained 2 bases not matched to a gene. The CDR3 loop spans 15 amino acids. CDR1 and CDR2 (germline): SGHVS, FNYEAQ.

The rearrangement joins TRBV30 to TRBJ2-7; a possible D gene is TRBD2 (5 bases). V shed 6 bases and J shed 1 base, with 7 bases lying between them. The CDR3 is 11 residues long. In germline, CDR1 is GTSNPN, CDR2 SVGIG (reference sequence). CDR3 sequence (DNA): TGTGCCTGTGGGGAGTCCTACGAGCAGTACTTC. This translates into CACGESYEQYF.

V gene TRBV7-9 combines with J gene TRBJ2-5; D is undetermined. The CDR3 spans 14 residues. V lost 5 bases and J 2 bases, leaving 12 bases between the germline ends. CDR1 is SEHNR and CDR2 is FQNEAQ in the germline V gene (reference sequence). CDR3 residues: CASSRRTEQETQYF. Here the CDR3 DNA reads TGTGCCAGCAGCCGCCGGACGGAGCAAGAGACCCAGTACTTC. Together with reference TRBV7-9 and TRBJ2-5, the CDR3 gives the full variable domain: DTGVSQNPRHKITKRGQNVTFRCDPISEHNRLYWYRQTLGQGPEFLTYFQNEAQLEKSRLLSDRFSAERPKGSFSTLEIQRTEQGDSAMYLCASSRRTEQETQYFGPGTRLLVL.

The rearrangement joins TRBV6-4 to TRBJ2-7; D possibly matches TRBD1 or TRBD2 (6 bases each). This CDR3 comprises 16 residues. V shed 4 bases and J shed 0 bases, with 16 bases lying between them. CDR1 is MRHNA, CDR2 SNTAGT, per germline. The CDR3 coding sequence is TGTGCCAGCAGTGCGGGGGCGGGACTTAGCTCCTACGAGCAGTACTTC. It yields the protein CASSAGAGLSSYEQYF.

This clonotype was observed a few times. The CDR3: CSAGPSNGEQYF. DNA of the CDR3: TGCAGTGCTGGACCGAGTAACGGGGAGCAGTACTTC. This rearrangement joins TRBV20-1 to TRBJ2-7; D not certain. The ends were cut back, 5 bases at V and 7 bases at J, with 15 bases in the middle. Germline values: CDR1 DFQATT, CDR2 SNEGSKA (reference sequence). There are 12 residues in the CDR3.

J is TRBJ1-2 and V is TRBV5-6; D not certain. Per the germline V gene, CDR1 is SGHDT and CDR2 is YYEEEE. CDR3 length: 14 amino acids. The V end was cut by 2 bases, the J end by 2 bases, with 10 bases between. The CDR3 is CASSLDRTNYGYTF. CDR3 bases: TGTGCCAGCAGCTTAGATAGAACCAACTATGGCTACACCTTC.

The chain joins TRBV4-1 to TRBJ2-7; TRBD2 might be the D (5 bases). The germline CDR1 and CDR2 sequences are MGHRA and YSYEKL. V was cut by 1 base and J by 2 bases, with 15 bases left in between. The CDR3 covers 16 residues. The CDR3 DNA is TGCGCCAGCAGCCAAGGGCTGGGGAGCCGGACCTACGAGCAGTACTTC. Protein product: CASSQGLGSRTYEQYF.

The table lists this clonotype with a few counts. This rearrangement joins TRBV27 to TRBJ1-6; no clear D gene. V shed 2 bases and J shed 12 bases, with 14 bases lying between them. This CDR3 region has 14 residues. Germline V gene sequence: CDR1 MNHEY, CDR2 SMNVEV (reference sequence). The chain's CDR3 is CASSLRRSLGPLHF. DNA for the CDR3: TGTGCCAGCAGTTTACGACGGAGCCTAGGACCCCTCCACTTT.

CDR3 loop: CATSDSKTSSSYEQYF. The CDR3 region has the DNA TGTGCCACCAGTGATTCTAAAACGTCCAGCTCCTACGAGCAGTACTTC. The chain employs TRBV24-1 and TRBJ2-7; D gene ambiguous. The CDR3 covers 16 residues. Germline loops: CDR1 KGHDR, CDR2 SFDVKD. Trimming removed 2 bases at V and 0 bases at J, with 13 bases between.

Judged by abundance, this clonotype is medium-sized (0.01 to 0.1%). This rearrangement joins TRBV20-1 to TRBJ1-6; a possible D gene is TRBD1 (5 bases). With 0 bases removed from V and 8 bases from J, the gap between germline ends came to 17 bases. Germline CDR1 and CDR2: DFQATT and SNEGSKA (reference sequence). This CDR3 is 16 amino acids long. The CDR3 DNA reads as TGCAGTGCTAGAGAGGGTGGGGACCAAGGCTATTCACCCCTCCACTTT. This encodes CSAREGGDQGYSPLHF.

This chain uses TRBV6-1 with TRBJ1-5; D is uncertain. From germline, CDR1 is MNHNS and CDR2 SASEGT. V was clipped by 0 bases and J by 11 bases, with 11 bases between them. The CDR3 covers 13 residues. Written as DNA, the CDR3 is TGTGCCAGCAGTGAAGCGTTTCGGCAGTCCCAGCATTTT. This translates into CASSEAFRQSQHF.

This clonotype was recorded a few times. The chain has TRBV6-1 and TRBJ2-7, with TRBD1 matching 8 bases. V was clipped by 5 bases and J by 3 bases; unmatched bases: 9. Germline V gives CDR1 MNHNS, CDR2 SASEGT. The CDR3 consists of 15 residues. The CDR3 DNA follows: TGTGCCAGCAGTCTCATGTTAACAGGGGGCTACGAGCAGTACTTC. Translation: CASSLMLTGGYEQYF.

This clonotype is labeled as medium-sized. The V gene is TRBV6-1, the J gene TRBJ2-7; tentative D call: TRBD1 (6 bases). CDR1 MNHNS and CDR2 SASEGT come from the germline V gene. V shed 5 bases and J shed 3 bases, with 14 bases lying between them. The CDR3 consists of 14 residues. Here the CDR3 reads CASSLTGQGYEQYF. DNA for the CDR3: TGTGCCAGCAGTCTTACAGGGCAGGGCTACGAGCAGTACTTC.

This clonotype was recorded once. J is TRBJ2-1 and V is TRBV23-1; 8 positions match TRBD1. TRBV23-1 falls under the ORF class, with uncertain function. CDR3 length equals 18 residues. J lost 3 bases, V lost 1 base, and 11 bases had no gene match. The DNA for the CDR3 is TGCGCCAGCAGTCAATGGCCCCCGCGACAGGGGAACTACAATGAGCAGTTCTTC. Amino acid sequence: CASSQWPPRQGNYNEQFF.

In its sample, this clonotype was seen a few times. The gene calls are TRBV10-3 and TRBJ1-5; 9 nucleotides line up with TRBD1. CDR1 is ENHRY and CDR2 is SYGVKD in the germline V gene. J was trimmed by 1 base and V by 0 bases; bases with no gene match: 16. The CDR3 extends over 21 amino acids. The CDR3 DNA is TGTGCCATCAGTGAGTCTCCGGTCGGACAGGGGAAGTTTGCGAGCAATCAGCCCCAGCATTTT. Residues: CAISESPVGQGKFASNQPQHF.

This sequence joins TRBV19 and TRBJ1-1; TRBD1 might be the D (5 bases). In germline, CDR1 is LNHDA, CDR2 SQIVND (reference sequence). V lost 3 bases to trimming and J lost 4 bases, with 15 bases between them. This CDR3 has 15 residues. The CDR3 DNA reads TGTGCCAGTAGTATGATGGAAGGGGCGAGCACTGAAGCTTTCTTT. Amino acid sequence: CASSMMEGASTEAFF. Complete variable domain (other parts from reference TRBV19 and TRBJ1-1): DGGITQSPKYLFRKEGQNVTLSCEQNLNHDAMYWYRQDPGQGLRLIYYSQIVNDFQKGDIAEGYSVSREKKESFPLTVTSAQKNPTAFYLCASSMMEGASTEAFFGQGTRLTVV.

The chain couples TRBV15 to TRBJ2-3, with 7 bases aligning to TRBD1. Losses at the gene ends were 4 bases for V and 3 bases for J; bases not matched to a gene: 4. Germline CDR1 LNHNV, CDR2 YYDKDF (reference sequence). The CDR3 sequence is 14 residues long. CDR3 sequence: CATSTRQGTDTQYF. The CDR3 region has the DNA TGTGCCACCAGCACACGACAGGGTACAGATACGCAGTATTTT.

As for this clonotype: An end of the junction does not agree with germline; a read error may underlie this. This chain links TRBV6-1 with TRBJ1-6; D gene ambiguous. Germline CDR1 and CDR2: MNHNS and SASEGT. This CDR3 has 14 residues. CDR3 protein: CASRRLTSPSPLYF. In DNA, the CDR3 is TGTGCCAGCAGGCGGTTGACATCCCCTTCACCCCTCTACTTT.

As DNA, the CDR3 is TGTGCCAGCAGCTTGGAGGCGTCTGGCGAGAAGCATTTT. Protein: CASSLEASGEKHF. The chain is built from TRBV5-6 and TRBJ1-5; D remains ambiguous. V lost 0 bases and J 14 bases, leaving 15 bases between the germline ends. The germline CDR1 and CDR2 sequences are SGHDT and YYEEEE. This CDR3 is 13 amino acids long.